The 14 T cell receptor beta chains given below trace back to one sample, sequenced in a study of shared clonotypes between healthy human individuals. Produced via immunoSEQ multiplex PCR; TCRdb's table is partial and in-frame only. The top ten clones hold roughly 0.83% of a sample with around 990,000 clones, about 72% of them seen once. Sequencing input: memory CD4+ T cells from PBMCs. The subset here: CD45RA-negative fraction. Every receptor here comes from a man aged 18 to 30 in good health. Some clones in this sample may be carry-over from other donors' samples.

The chain joins TRBV5-4 to TRBJ2-3; D is unclear. Germline V CDR1 and CDR2: SGHNT, YYREEE (reference sequence). Trimming took off 3 bases at V and 5 bases at J, with 10 bases between the two ends. This CDR3 has 13 residues. The CDR3 nucleotides are TGTGCCAGCAGCTCATCTTTAGGAGATACGCAGTATTTT. As protein: CASSSSLGDTQYF.

CDR3 nucleotides: TGTGCCAGCAGTGGTCCCGGGACTAGCGGGAGTTACGAGCAGTACTTC. This translates into CASSGPGTSGSYEQYF. This chain links TRBV6-6 with TRBJ2-7, with 14 nucleotides matching TRBD2. The CDR3 extends over 16 amino acids. Germline CDR1 is MNHNY and CDR2 is SVGAGI (reference sequence). J was trimmed by 4 bases and V by 5 bases; bases with no gene match: 7.

The chain couples TRBV7-9 to TRBJ2-5; 10 bases match TRBD2. CDR3 size: 15 residues. From germline, CDR1 is SEHNR and CDR2 FQNEAQ (reference sequence). The ends lost 1 base at V and 5 bases at J; junction bases unmatched: 4. CDR3 amino acids: CASSLGLAGVETQYF. CDR3 nucleotides: TGTGCCAGCAGCTTAGGGCTAGCGGGAGTGGAGACCCAGTACTTC.

The V and J genes are TRBV7-2 and TRBJ2-3; 7 nucleotides match TRBD1. CDR3 length: 16 residues. The junction had 8 bases not matched to a gene; V was cut back by 5 bases and J by 0 bases. Germline V gene data show CDR1 as SGHTA and CDR2 as FQGNSA. The CDR3 nucleotides read TGTGCCAGCAGCAAGGACAGGATAGCTAGCACAGATACGCAGTATTTT. Its protein is CASSKDRIASTDTQYF.

The rearrangement uses TRBV7-9 and TRBJ2-1; perhaps TRBD2 as D (6 bases). Trimming cost V 5 bases and J 8 bases, with 13 bases left between them. CDR1 and CDR2 (germline): SEHNR, FQNEAQ (reference sequence). The length of the CDR3 is 13 residues. CDR3 loop: CASSDTSIDEQFF. CDR3 coding DNA: TGTGCCAGCAGCGACACTAGCATCGATGAGCAGTTCTTC.

The genes are TRBV7-2 and TRBJ2-1; tentative D call: TRBD2 (5 bases). The germline V gene encodes CDR1 SGHTA and CDR2 FQGNSA. V was cut by 6 bases and J by 8 bases, with 14 bases left in between. The CDR3 consists of 13 residues. Here the CDR3 DNA reads TGTGCCAGCAGTTGTCTACTAGGAGATGAGCAGTTCTTC. Translated, it gives CASSCLLGDEQFF.

The rearrangement joins TRBV5-6 to TRBJ1-5, with D possibly matching TRBD1 (6 bases). The CDR3 extends over 14 amino acids. V was pared by 4 bases and J by 4 bases, with 12 bases between. Germline values: CDR1 SGHDT, CDR2 YYEEEE. CDR3 protein: CASSLGTINQPQHF. CDR3 nucleotides: TGTGCCAGCAGCCTCGGGACAATAAATCAGCCCCAGCATTTT.

The V gene is TRBV19, the J gene TRBJ2-3; D call uncertain. The CDR3 runs to 16 residues. V gave up 1 base and J gave up 0 bases, with 11 bases separating them. Germline lookup yields CDR1 LNHDA and CDR2 SQIVND (reference sequence). The CDR3 sequence: CASSIVAVPSTDTQYF. CDR3 DNA sequence: TGTGCCAGTAGTATAGTCGCCGTTCCTAGCACAGATACGCAGTATTTT.

The chain uses TRBV28 and TRBJ1-3; 7 bases map to TRBD1. This CDR3 is built from 14 residues. The germline gives CDR1 MDHEN, CDR2 SYDVKM. The ends lost 8 bases at V and 2 bases at J; junction bases unmatched: 6. The chain's CDR3 is CASASTGAGNTIYF. The CDR3 region has the DNA TGTGCCAGCGCGTCAACAGGGGCTGGAAACACCATATATTTT.

The rearrangement links TRBV2 to TRBJ2-7, with a tentative D call TRBD1 (5 bases). CDR1 SNHLY and CDR2 FYNNEI come from the germline V gene. V dropped 3 bases and J dropped 1 base, with 13 bases sitting between them. The CDR3 loop spans 15 amino acids. CDR3 nucleotides: TGTGCCAGCAGTGATGAGACAGTGGGTTCCTACGAGCAGTACTTC. This encodes CASSDETVGSYEQYF.

The genes are TRBV30 and TRBJ2-7; TRBD2 matches at 12 bases. CDR1 GTSNPN and CDR2 SVGIG come from the germline V gene (reference sequence). The CDR3 is made up of 20 amino acids. J was trimmed by 0 bases and V by 2 bases; bases with no gene match: 17. The CDR3 DNA reads as TGTGCCTGGAGTAAAAGGACTAGCGGGGTTCCGAGTGGGTTCTCCTACGAGCAGTACTTC. Protein product: CAWSKRTSGVPSGFSYEQYF.

The CDR3 reads CSAGHYNEQFF. Written as DNA, the CDR3 is TGCAGCGCCGGACACTACAATGAGCAGTTCTTC. This chain joins TRBV29-1 and TRBJ2-1, with D possibly TRBD1 on 5 matching bases. Germline assignment: CDR1 SQVTM and CDR2 ANQGSEA. Trimming left V 7 bases short and J 3 bases short, with 7 bases between. CDR3 size: 11 residues.

This chain links TRBV19 with TRBJ2-5; D is possibly TRBD1 (5 bases). The CDR3 length is 14 residues. Germline CDR1 and CDR2: LNHDA and SQIVND (reference sequence). V lost 5 bases, J lost 1 base, and 11 bases lay in between. The CDR3 nucleotides read TGTGCCAGTAGTGACGGACATCGCCAAGAGACCCAGTACTTC. It specifies CASSDGHRQETQYF.

A single count supports this clone. The rearrangement uses TRBV28 and TRBJ1-1; tentatively, D is TRBD1 (5 bases). Germline lookup yields CDR1 MDHEN and CDR2 SYDVKM. This CDR3 is built from 15 residues. V was cut by 5 bases and J by 1 base, with 14 bases left in between. In nucleotides, the CDR3 is TGTGCCAGCAGTCGAACAGGTATCGGGAACACTGAAGCTTTCTTT. Translation: CASSRTGIGNTEAFF.